Listed here are 5 T cell receptor beta chains from one sample, sequenced in a study of blood T cell repertoires in COVID-19 (dated by TCRdb to 2020 to 2022). Receptor libraries were prepared by the immunoSEQ multiplex PCR assay. What TCRdb holds here is the immuneACCESS table cut down to in-frame rearrangements. Part of the clones is not present; checked against another copy, under half of the missing clones reflect an unresolved V gene, and the others are unexplained. The sample table holds 80,000 to 90,000 clones, of which 87% were seen once. The ten most abundant clones make up 5% to 6.5% of the sample. The sample taken for sequencing was peripheral blood. These receptors came from a man in his 60s with acute or convalescent COVID-19.

The rearrangement uses TRBV6-2 or TRBV6-3 and TRBJ1-6; 7 bases are a match to TRBD1. V gave up 5 bases and J gave up 8 bases; unmatched junction bases: 12. CDR3 size: 16 residues. The V gene's germline CDR1 is MNHEY and CDR2 SVGEGT. The CDR3 DNA follows: TGTGCCAGCAGTAAGGCGGGACAGATTAAAGATTCACCCCTCCACTTT. Residues: CASSKAGQIKDSPLHF.

The chain is built from TRBV7-8 and TRBJ1-1, with D unclear. The V end was cut by 5 bases, the J end by 0 bases, with 10 bases between. Germline values: CDR1 SGHVS, CDR2 FQNEAQ. The CDR3 sequence is 14 residues long. The CDR3 sequence: CASSARSVNTEAFF. The DNA for the CDR3 is TGTGCCAGCAGCGCTCGGTCGGTGAACACTGAAGCTTTCTTT.

V is TRBV5-1 and J is TRBJ2-4; TRBD2 aligns across 10 bases. The germline V gene has CDR1 SGHRS and CDR2 YFSETQ. The CDR3 is 16 residues long. V gave up 4 bases and J gave up 3 bases; unmatched junction bases: 7. The CDR3 DNA sequence: TGCGCCAGCAGCGACGGGACTAGCGCTGGCAAAAACATTCAGTACTTC. Its translation: CASSDGTSAGKNIQYF.

V and J are TRBV16 and TRBJ1-1; 8 nucleotides match TRBD1. J gave up 5 bases and V 2 bases, and 7 bases lay outside the gene matches. Germline CDR1 and CDR2: KGHSY and FQNENV. There are 15 residues in the CDR3. The CDR3 sequence: CASSQKGRGPTEAFF. The CDR3 DNA sequence: TGTGCCAGCAGCCAAAAAGGCAGGGGGCCAACTGAAGCTTTCTTT.

This chain connects TRBV5-1 to TRBJ2-7; 9 bases are a match to TRBD1. Germline-derived CDR1 and CDR2 are SGHRS and YFSETQ. V lost 6 bases and J lost 6; bases outside the gene matches: 4. The CDR3 loop spans 12 amino acids. The CDR3 spells CASTGDRAEQYF. CDR3 bases: TGCGCCAGCACCGGGGACAGGGCCGAGCAGTACTTC.